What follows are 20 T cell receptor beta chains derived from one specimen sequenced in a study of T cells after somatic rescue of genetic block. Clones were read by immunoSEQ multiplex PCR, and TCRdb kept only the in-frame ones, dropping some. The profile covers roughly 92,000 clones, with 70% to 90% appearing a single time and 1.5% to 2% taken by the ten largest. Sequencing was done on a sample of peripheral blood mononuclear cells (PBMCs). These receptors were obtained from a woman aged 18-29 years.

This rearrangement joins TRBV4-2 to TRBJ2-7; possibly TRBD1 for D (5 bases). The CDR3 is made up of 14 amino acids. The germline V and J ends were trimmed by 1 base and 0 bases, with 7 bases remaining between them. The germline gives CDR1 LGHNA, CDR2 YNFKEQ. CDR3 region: CASSQGQTSYEQYF. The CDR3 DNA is TGTGCCAGCAGCCAAGGACAGACCTCCTACGAGCAGTACTTC.

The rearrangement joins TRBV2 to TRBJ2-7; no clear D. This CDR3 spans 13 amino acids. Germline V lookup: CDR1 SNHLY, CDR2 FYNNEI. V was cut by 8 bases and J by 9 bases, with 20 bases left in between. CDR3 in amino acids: CASDGEMSWGQYF. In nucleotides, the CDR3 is TGTGCCAGCGATGGTGAGATGTCGTGGGGGCAGTACTTC.

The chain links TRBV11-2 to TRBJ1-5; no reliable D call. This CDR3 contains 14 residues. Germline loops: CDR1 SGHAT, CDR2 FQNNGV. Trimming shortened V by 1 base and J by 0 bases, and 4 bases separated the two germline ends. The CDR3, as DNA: TGTGCCAGCAGCTTAGGGGATAGCAATCAGCCCCAGCATTTT. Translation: CASSLGDSNQPQHF.

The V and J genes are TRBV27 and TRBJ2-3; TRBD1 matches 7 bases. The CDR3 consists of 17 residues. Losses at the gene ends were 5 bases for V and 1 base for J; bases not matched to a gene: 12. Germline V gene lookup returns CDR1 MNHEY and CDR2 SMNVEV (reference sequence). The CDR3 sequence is CASSKPQGLAGTDTQYF. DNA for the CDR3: TGTGCCAGCAGTAAACCACAGGGGCTAGCTGGCACAGATACGCAGTATTTT.

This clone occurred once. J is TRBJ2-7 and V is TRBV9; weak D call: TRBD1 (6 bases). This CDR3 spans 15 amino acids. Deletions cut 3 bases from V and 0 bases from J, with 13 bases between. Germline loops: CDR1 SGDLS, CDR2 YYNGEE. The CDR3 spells CASSAGTDSSYEQYF. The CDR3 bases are TGTGCCAGCAGCGCAGGGACGGACAGCTCCTACGAGCAGTACTTC.

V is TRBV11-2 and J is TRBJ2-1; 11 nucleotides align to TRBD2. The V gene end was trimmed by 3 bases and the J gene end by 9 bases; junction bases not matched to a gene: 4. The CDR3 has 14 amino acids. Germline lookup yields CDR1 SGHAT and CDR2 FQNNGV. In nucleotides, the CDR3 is TGTGCCAGCAGCTTTAGCGGGAGGGCCGGTGAGCAGTTCTTC. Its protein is CASSFSGRAGEQFF.

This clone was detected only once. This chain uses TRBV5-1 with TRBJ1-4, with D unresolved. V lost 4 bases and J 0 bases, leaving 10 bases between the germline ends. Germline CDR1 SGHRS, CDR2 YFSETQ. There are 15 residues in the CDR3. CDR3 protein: CASSLLQATNEKLFF. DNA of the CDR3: TGCGCCAGCAGCCTGTTACAAGCAACTAATGAAAAACTGTTTTTT.

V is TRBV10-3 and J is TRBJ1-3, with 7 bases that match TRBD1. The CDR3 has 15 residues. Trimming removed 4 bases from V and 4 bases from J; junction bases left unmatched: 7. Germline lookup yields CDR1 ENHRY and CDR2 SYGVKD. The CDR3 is CAISGLGTAGNTIYF. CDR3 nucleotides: TGTGCCATCAGTGGTTTGGGGACAGCAGGAAACACCATATATTTT.

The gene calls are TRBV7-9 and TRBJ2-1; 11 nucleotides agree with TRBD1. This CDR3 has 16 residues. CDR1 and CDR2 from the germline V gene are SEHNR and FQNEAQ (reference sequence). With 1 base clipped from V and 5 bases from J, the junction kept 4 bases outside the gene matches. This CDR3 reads CASSLGDRGRHNEQFF. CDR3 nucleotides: TGTGCCAGCAGCTTAGGGGACAGGGGGAGACACAATGAGCAGTTCTTC.

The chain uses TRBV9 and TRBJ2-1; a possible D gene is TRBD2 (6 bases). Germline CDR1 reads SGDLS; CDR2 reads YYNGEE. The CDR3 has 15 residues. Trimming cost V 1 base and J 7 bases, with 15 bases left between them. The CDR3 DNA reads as TGTGCCAGCAGCGTACGGGGAGGAACCGCAAATGAGCAGTTCTTC. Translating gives CASSVRGGTANEQFF.

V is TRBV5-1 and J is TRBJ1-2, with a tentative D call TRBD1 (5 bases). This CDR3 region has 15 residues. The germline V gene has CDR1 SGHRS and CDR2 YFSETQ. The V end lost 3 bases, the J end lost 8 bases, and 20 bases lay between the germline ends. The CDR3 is CASSSYRSSMLGYTF. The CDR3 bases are TGCGCCAGCAGCTCATACAGGTCTAGTATGTTGGGCTACACCTTC.

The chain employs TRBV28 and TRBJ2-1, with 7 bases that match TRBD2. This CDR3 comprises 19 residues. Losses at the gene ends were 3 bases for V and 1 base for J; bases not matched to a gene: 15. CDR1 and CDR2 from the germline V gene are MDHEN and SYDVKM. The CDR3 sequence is CASSFVLAVPPWSYNEQFF. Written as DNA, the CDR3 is TGTGCCAGCAGTTTCGTTCTAGCGGTTCCTCCCTGGTCCTACAATGAGCAGTTCTTC.

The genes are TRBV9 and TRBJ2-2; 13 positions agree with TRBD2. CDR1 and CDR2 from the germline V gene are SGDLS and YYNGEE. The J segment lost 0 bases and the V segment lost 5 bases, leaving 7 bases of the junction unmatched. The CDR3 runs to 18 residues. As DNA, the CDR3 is TGTGCCAGCAGGGGACTAGCGGGATCCCTAACGAACACCGGGGAGCTGTTTTTT. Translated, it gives CASRGLAGSLTNTGELFF.

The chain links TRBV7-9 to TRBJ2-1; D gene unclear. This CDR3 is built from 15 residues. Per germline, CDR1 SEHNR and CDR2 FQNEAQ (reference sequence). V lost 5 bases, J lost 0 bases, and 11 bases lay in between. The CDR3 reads CASSPVLDSYNEQFF. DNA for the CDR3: TGTGCCAGCAGCCCAGTGCTGGACTCCTACAATGAGCAGTTCTTC.

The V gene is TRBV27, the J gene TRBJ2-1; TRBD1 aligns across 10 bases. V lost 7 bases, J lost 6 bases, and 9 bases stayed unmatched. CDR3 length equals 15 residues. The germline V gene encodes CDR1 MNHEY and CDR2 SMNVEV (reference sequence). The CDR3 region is CASTPGTGESNEQFF. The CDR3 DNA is TGTGCCAGCACCCCCGGGACAGGGGAGAGCAATGAGCAGTTCTTC.

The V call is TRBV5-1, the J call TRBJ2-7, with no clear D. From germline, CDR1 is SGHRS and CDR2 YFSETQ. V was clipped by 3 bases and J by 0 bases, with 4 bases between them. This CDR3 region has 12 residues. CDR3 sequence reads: CASSSSSYEQYF. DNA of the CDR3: TGCGCCAGCAGCTCGAGCTCCTACGAGCAGTACTTC.

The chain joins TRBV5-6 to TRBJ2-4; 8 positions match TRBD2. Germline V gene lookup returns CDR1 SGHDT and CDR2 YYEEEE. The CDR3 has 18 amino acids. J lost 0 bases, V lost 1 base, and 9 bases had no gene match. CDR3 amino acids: CASSLSVAGTLAKNIQYF. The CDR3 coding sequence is TGTGCCAGCAGCTTGTCGGTAGCGGGAACACTAGCCAAAAACATTCAGTACTTC.

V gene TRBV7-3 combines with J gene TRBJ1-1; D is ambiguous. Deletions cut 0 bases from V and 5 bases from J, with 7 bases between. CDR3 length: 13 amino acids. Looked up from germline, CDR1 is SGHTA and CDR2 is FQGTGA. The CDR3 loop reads CASSLTFLTEAFF. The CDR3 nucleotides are TGTGCCAGCAGCTTAACGTTCCTAACTGAAGCTTTCTTT. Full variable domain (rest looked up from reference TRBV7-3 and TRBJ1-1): GAGVSQTPSNKVTEKGKYVELRCDPISGHTALYWYRQSLGQGPEFLIYFQGTGAADDSGLPNDRFFAVRPEGSVSTLKIQRTERGDSAVYLCASSLTFLTEAFFGQGTRLTVV.

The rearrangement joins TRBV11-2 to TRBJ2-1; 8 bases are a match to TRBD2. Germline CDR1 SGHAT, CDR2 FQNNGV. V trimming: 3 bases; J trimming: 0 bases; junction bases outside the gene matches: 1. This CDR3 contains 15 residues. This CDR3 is CASSFGLASYNEQFF. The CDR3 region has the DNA TGTGCCAGCAGCTTCGGACTAGCCTCCTACAATGAGCAGTTCTTC.

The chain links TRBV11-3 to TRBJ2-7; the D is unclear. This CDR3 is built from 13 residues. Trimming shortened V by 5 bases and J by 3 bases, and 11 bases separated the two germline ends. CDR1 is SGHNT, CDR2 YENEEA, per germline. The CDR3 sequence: CASSPSLFYEQYF. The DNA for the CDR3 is TGTGCCAGCAGCCCCTCTCTCTTCTACGAGCAGTACTTC.